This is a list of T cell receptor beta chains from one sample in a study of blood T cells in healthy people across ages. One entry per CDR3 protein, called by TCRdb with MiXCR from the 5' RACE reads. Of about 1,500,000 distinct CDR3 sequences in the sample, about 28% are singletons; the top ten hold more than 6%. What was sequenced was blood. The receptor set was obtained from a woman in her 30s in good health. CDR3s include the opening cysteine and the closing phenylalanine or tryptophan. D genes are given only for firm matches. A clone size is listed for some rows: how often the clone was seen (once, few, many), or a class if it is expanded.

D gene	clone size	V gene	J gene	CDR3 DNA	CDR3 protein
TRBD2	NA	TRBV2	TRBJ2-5	TGTGCCAGCAGTTGGTCTAGCGGGACCCAAGAGACCCAGTACTTC	CASSWSSGTQETQYF
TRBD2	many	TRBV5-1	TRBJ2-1	TGCGCCAGCAGCCCGCCGGGGATAGCGGGGGGGAATGAGCAGTTCTTC	CASSPPGIAGGNEQFF
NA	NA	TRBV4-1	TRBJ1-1	TGCGCCAGCAGCCATGACCGGGAAAAATGGGAAGCTTTCTTT	CASSHDREKWEAFF
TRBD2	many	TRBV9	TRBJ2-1	TGTGCCAGCAGCGCCCCCACAAGCGGGGCCTTCAATGAGCAGTTCTTC	CASSAPTSGAFNEQFF
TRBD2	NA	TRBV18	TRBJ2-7	TGTGCCAGCTCGCCCACCGGGACTAGTGGCCCCTACAATGAGCAGTACTTC	CASSPTGTSGPYNEQYF
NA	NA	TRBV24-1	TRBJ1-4	TGTGCCACCAGTGATTTTAGCGGGAAACTGTTTTTT	CATSDFSGKLFF
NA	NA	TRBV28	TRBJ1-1	TGTGCCAGCAACTACGGGGACTACACTGAAGCTTTCTTT	CASNYGDYTEAFF
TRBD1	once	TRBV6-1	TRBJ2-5	TGTGCCAGCACGCCGGACAGGGTTCAAGAGGCCCAGTACTTC	CASTPDRVQEAQYF
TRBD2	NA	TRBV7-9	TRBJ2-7	TGTACCAGCAGCTGGACTAGCGGGGGAAGCGAGCAGTACTTC	CTSSWTSGGSEQYF
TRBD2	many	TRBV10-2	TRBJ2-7	TGCGCCAGCACCCCGACTAGCAGCTACGAGCAGTACTTC	CASTPTSSYEQYF
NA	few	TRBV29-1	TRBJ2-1	TGCAGCATTGGCGGAGAGTTCTACAATGAGCAGTTCTTC	CSIGGEFYNEQFF
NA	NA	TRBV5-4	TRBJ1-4	TGTGCCAGCAGCCCCCCGGACAGAGAAAAACTGTTTTTT	CASSPPDREKLFF
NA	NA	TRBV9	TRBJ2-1	TGTGCCAGCAGCGGTGACGGACCCCGAGGGCAGTTCTTC	CASSGDGPRGQFF
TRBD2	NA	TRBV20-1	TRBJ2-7	TGCAGTGCGCCGACTGGCGGGGGGTCGCAGCAGTACTTC	CSAPTGGGSQQYF
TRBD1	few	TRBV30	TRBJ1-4	TGTGCCTGGAGTGGGAACAGGGGAGGTGAAAAACTGTTTTTT	CAWSGNRGGEKLFF
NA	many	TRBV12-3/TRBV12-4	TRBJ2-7	TGTGCCAGCAGTTTGGACGGGACGAACGAGCAGTACTTC	CASSLDGTNEQYF
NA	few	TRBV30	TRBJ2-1	TGTGCCTGGAGTGTAACGCGGCCCCACAATGAGCAGTTCTTC	CAWSVTRPHNEQFF
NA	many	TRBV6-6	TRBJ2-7	TGTGCCAGCTCCCTTATGGGGGAGGCTTACGAGCAGTACTTC	CASSLMGEAYEQYF
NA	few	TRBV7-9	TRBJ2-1	TGTGCCAGCAGTTATGAGGGAGCTTACTACAATGAGCAGTTCTTC	CASSYEGAYYNEQFF
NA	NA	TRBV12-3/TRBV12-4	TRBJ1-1	TGTACCAGCAGTTTCTTATGGACCGCGGATAGGGACTCTGAAGCTTTCTTT	CTSSFLWTADRDSEAFF
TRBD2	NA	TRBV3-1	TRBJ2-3	TGTGCCAGCAGCCTAGAGAGGACTAGCCGAGATACGCAGTATTTT	CASSLERTSRDTQYF
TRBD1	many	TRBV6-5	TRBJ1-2	TGTGCCAGCAGTCAAAGACAGGGCTATGGCTACACCTTC	CASSQRQGYGYTF
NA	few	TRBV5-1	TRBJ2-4	TGCGCCAGCAGCCAAGGGAGGACCAAAAACATTCAGTACTTC	CASSQGRTKNIQYF
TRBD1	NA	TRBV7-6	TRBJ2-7	TGTGCCAGCAGCTTAGCACAGGGGACCACCTACGAGCAGTACTTC	CASSLAQGTTYEQYF
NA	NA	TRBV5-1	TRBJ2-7	TGCGCCAGCGCACCTCATTTCGGAGACGAGCAGTACTTC	CASAPHFGDEQYF
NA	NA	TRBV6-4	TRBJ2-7	TGTGCCAGCAGCCCCGAGGGGGGCCACGAGCAGTACTTC	CASSPEGGHEQYF
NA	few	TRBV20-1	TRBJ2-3	TGCAGTGCTAGACAGAGTTCCACAGATACGCAGTATTTT	CSARQSSTDTQYF
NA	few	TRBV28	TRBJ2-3	TGTGCCAGCAGTTTTGGTGGCGGGCCGGGCACAGATACGCAGTATTTT	CASSFGGGPGTDTQYF
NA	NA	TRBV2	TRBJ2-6	TGTGCCGGTTCAGGGTACAGCCGGGGGGCCAACGTCCTGACTTTC	CAGSGYSRGANVLTF
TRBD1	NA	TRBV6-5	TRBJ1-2	TGTGCCAGCAGTTACACAGGGGCCGCTAACTATGGCTACACCTTC	CASSYTGAANYGYTF
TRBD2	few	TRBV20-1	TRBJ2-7	TGCAGTGCTAGAATCCGGGGGGGCACGTACGAGCAGTACTTC	CSARIRGGTYEQYF
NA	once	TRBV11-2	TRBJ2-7	TGTGCCAGCAACCAGGGAGGCGAGCAGTACTTC	CASNQGGEQYF
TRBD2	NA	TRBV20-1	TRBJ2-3	TGCAGTGCTACCGGACTAGCGGGGGGTTATAGCACAGATACGCAGTATTTT	CSATGLAGGYSTDTQYF
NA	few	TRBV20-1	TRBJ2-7	TGCAGTGCGGCCAGCGCCTACGAGCAGTACTTC	CSAASAYEQYF
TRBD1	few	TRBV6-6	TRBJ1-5	TGTGCCAGCAGTTCCGGGACAGCCAACAATCAGCCCCAGCATTTT	CASSSGTANNQPQHF
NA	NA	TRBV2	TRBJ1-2	TGTGCCAGCATCTTGGGAGGGAATGGCTACACCTTC	CASILGGNGYTF
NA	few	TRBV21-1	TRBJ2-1	TGTGCCAGCAGCAAAGGTGTGATGGGGCGGGCCTCCTACAATGAGCAGTTCTTC	CASSKGVMGRASYNEQFF
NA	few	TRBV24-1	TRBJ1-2	TGTGCCACCAGTGACTCTATTCGGGACCCCAGTTACACCTTC	CATSDSIRDPSYTF
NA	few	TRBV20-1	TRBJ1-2	TGCAGTGCCCGACAGTCGTTTAACTATGGCTACACCTTC	CSARQSFNYGYTF
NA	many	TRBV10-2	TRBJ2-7	TGCGCCAGCAGTGAGGAAATTTACGAGCAGTACTTC	CASSEEIYEQYF
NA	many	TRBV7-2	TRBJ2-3	TGTGCCAGCAGCCTGGCATCAGATACGCAGTATTTT	CASSLASDTQYF
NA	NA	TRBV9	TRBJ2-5	TGTGCCAGCAGCGCTGGTGAAGGGATCCAAGAGACCCAGTACTTC	CASSAGEGIQETQYF
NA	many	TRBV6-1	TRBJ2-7	TGTGCCAGCAGCAGGGGAGGCGAGTACGAGCAGTACTTC	CASSRGGEYEQYF
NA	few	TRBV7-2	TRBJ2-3	TGTGCCAGCAGCAACGGGACTCCTCAAGATACGCAGTATTTT	CASSNGTPQDTQYF
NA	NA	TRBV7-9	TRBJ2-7	TGTGCCAGCAGCTCCATGGGGGGTTACCACGAGCAGTACTTC	CASSSMGGYHEQYF
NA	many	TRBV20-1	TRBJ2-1	TGCAGTGCTAGAGCAGGGCTAAGCTCCTACAATGAGCAGTTCTTC	CSARAGLSSYNEQFF
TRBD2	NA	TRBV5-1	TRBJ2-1	TGCGCCAGCAGCGGAGGACTAGCGGGGGGGCGGGTCCTTGAGCAGTTCTTC	CASSGGLAGGRVLEQFF
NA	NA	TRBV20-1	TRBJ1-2	TGCAGTGCTACCGGAGGCAGCCCGGGGATAACTGGCTACACCTTC	CSATGGSPGITGYTF
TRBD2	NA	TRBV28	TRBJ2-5	TGTGCCAGCAGCTCGGCGCCGGGAGGGACCCAGTACTTC	CASSSAPGGTQYF
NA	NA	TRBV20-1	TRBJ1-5	TGCAGTGCTCTTTACGGGGGAAATCAGCCCCAGCATTTT	CSALYGGNQPQHF
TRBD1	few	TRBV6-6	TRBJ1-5	TGTGCCAGCAGTCTTGACAGGGGGCTAAGTCAGCCCCAGCATTTT	CASSLDRGLSQPQHF
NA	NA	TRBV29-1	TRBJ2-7	TGCAGCGTTGGGATTAAACCAGGGGGGTCCTACGAGCAGTACTTC	CSVGIKPGGSYEQYF
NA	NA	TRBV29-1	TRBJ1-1	TGCAGCGCAGGACCCCAAGGCACTGAAGCTTTCTTT	CSAGPQGTEAFF
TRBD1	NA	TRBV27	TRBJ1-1	TGTGCCAACAGTTTATCAGGGGGCACTGAAGCTTTCTTT	CANSLSGGTEAFF